This T cell receptor (beta chain) was sequenced in a study of blood T cells in healthy people across ages. Whole-study findings and limits: Naive and antigen-experienced cells were not separated, limiting conclusive comparison.

The use of a sample-barcoded 5' primer and a J-beta primer mix characterized a second PCR of roughly 6 to 11 cycles. TCRdb itself ran the 5' RACE reads through MiXCR, one entry per CDR3 protein. This table holds 450,000 to 700,000 distinct CDR3 sequences, approximately 27% found once. Remarks on this clonotype: Its antigen is not known. The junction and the germline gene differ at one end; a read error may be behind it.

Germline values: CDR1 SQVTM, CDR2 ANQGSEA. The CDR3 covers 14 residues. The TCR originated in an older woman in good health. This chain connects TRBV29-1 to TRBJ1-1, with D hard to call. Sequencing input: blood. The CDR3 spells CSVEDRASLTDAFF. Written as DNA, the CDR3 is TGCAGCGTTGAAGATCGAGCTTCACTCACTGATGCTTTCTTT.